Detailed here is one TCR beta chain. Which antigen it targets is not known. It has no much larger one-base neighbor in the sample; base qualities were not kept. The library came from multiplex PCR. The listed sequencing device is Illumina HiSeq 4000. iRepertoire HTBI primers and Arm-PCR amplification of CDR3 regions were used to construct TCR beta libraries. Before sequencing, the PCR products went through gel purification. The paper's data handling went like this. Gene usage analysis of CDR3 amino acid clonotypes relied on the roughly 64 TRBV and fewer than 15 TRBJ segments identified across samples. COPE and FqMerger were used to merge the filtered high-quality paired reads into contigs. BLAST was used to align contigs to IMGT TRBV, TRBD and TRBJ reference genes, with CDR3 defined following IMGT. Any clonotype with a frequency above 0.1% was counted as a highly expanded clone. Shannon entropy served as the measure of repertoire diversity, while the Gini coefficient captured V-J evenness. Clonotypes shared by more than one individual were considered public. TCRdb ran its own pipeline on the public reads, namely fastp trimming at Q25 and MiXCR clone calling, and kept in-frame beta chains. Entries that share a CDR3 protein sequence are merged under the most common genes and DNA. These V and J calls rely on TCRdb rather than the paper's analysis. This sample comprises 600,000 to 800,000 distinct CDR3 sequences, 25% to 35% of them detected only once. The ten most abundant clones make up 40% to 55% of the sample.

The time point label, read with the paper, signifies: persistent/refractory GD, antithyroid drugs over 5 years with positive TRAb. RNA was extracted from PBMCs in TRIzol for both TCR sequencing and RNA sequencing. The diagnosis of Graves' disease followed American Thyroid Association guidelines. Recruitment of patients was carried out at an endocrinology department in Xi'an, China. From each patient, 7.5 to 9.5 milliliters of peripheral blood was collected into an EDTA anticoagulant tube. Ficoll Paque Plus density gradient separation was used to isolate PBMCs, and no further T cell sorting was done. An Agilent 2100 Bioanalyzer and agarose gel were used to assess RNA quality, and a NanoDrop 2000 was used to measure RNA concentration. The data were taken from a study of regulatory T cells in long-lasting Graves disease (TCRdb year 2021). About the study as a whole: Persistent Graves' disease was defined as persistently positive TSH receptor autoantibodies together with antithyroid drug treatment for over 5 years. Persistent Graves' disease patients were compared with newly diagnosed Graves' disease patients by peripheral blood TCR sequencing and RNA sequencing. The study was registered as a clinical trial and conducted in China. A total of about 35 samples underwent TCR sequencing: some 13 from persistent and about 20 from newly diagnosed Graves' disease patients. On average, persistent Graves' disease patients in the clinical cohort had been on antithyroid drugs for roughly 11 years.

The study at large found these results: The authors acknowledged the small sample size as a limitation that may reduce accuracy. Because the primary lesion, thyroid tissue, could not be accessed, the study looked at peripheral blood alone. Compared with newly diagnosed patients, persistent Graves' disease patients had lower TCR Shannon entropy and fewer highly expanded clones, which suggests clonal expansion. Persistent disease showed preferential use of TRBV28, TRBJ1-2 and TRBJ2-5, whereas newly diagnosed disease favored TRBV20-1 and TRBJ2-1. Sequencing and analysis were restricted to the TCR beta chain. A larger number of public clonotypes was shared among persistent patients (over 2,500) than among newly diagnosed patients (roughly 970).

V lost 3 bases and J lost 1 base; the stretch between them is 10 bases long. The CDR3, cysteine through phenylalanine, is 15 amino acids long. The read is trimmed to its CDR3 DNA, 45 bases read in frame from base 1. CDR1 and CDR2 are drawn from the germline V gene: SNHLY, FYNNEI. This chain joins TRBV2 to TRBJ2-1; no confident D gene assignment can be made. The sequence came from a female donor with Graves disease. Sequenced material: peripheral blood mononuclear cells (PBMCs), taken when the disease was refractory, from a patient treated with antithyroid drugs. The CDR3 protein is CASSDSVSSYNEQFF. Here is the DNA: TGTGCCAGCAGTGACTCTGTATCGTCCTACAATGAGCAGTTCTTC.